One sample yielded the 5 T cell receptor beta chains listed below, sequenced in a study of glioma-infiltrating T cells. Using RNA template, CDR3s of TCR alpha and beta were amplified with iRepertoire arm-PCR. TCRdb reprocessed the multiplex PCR reads with MiXCR, giving one entry per CDR3 protein. Counted here are approximately 130,000 distinct CDR3 sequences, under 30% occurring once; the ten biggest clones make up roughly 29%. Sequenced: glioma tissue, nonneoplastic brain tissue, or PBMCs (not recorded which). The receptors derive from a human donor with low-grade glioma or glioblastoma, undergoing nonglioma brain surgery, or in good health (not recorded which).

The V and J genes are TRBV7-6 and TRBJ1-3; D uncertain. Between the trimmed V and J ends, which lost 4 bases and 4 bases, there was a span of 11 bases. The CDR3 is made up of 14 amino acids. Germline assignment: CDR1 SGHVS and CDR2 FNYEAQ. CDR3 sequence (DNA): TGTGCCAGCAGCTCGTCGAGTCTGGGAAACACCATATATTTT. Translation: CASSSSSLGNTIYF.

This clonotype came up a few times. The gene calls are TRBV7-2 and TRBJ2-5; 10 positions match TRBD2. Per the germline V gene, CDR1 is SGHTA and CDR2 is FQGNSA. J gave up 8 bases and V 2 bases, and 14 bases lay outside the gene matches. The CDR3 sequence is 17 residues long. The CDR3 region is CASSLRAPSGGPTTQYF. In DNA, the CDR3 is TGTGCCAGCAGCTTACGGGCCCCTAGCGGGGGCCCCACAACCCAGTACTTC.

This clonotype came up a few times. J is TRBJ1-5 and V is TRBV7-2; 8 bases agree with TRBD1. The CDR3 has 17 amino acids. Germline CDR1 is SGHTA and CDR2 is FQGNSA. Trimming cost V 5 bases and J 0 bases; bases outside gene matches: 9. The CDR3 region has the DNA TGTGCCAGCAGCCCCGAGGGACAGGTATATAGCAATCAGCCCCAGCATTTT. Protein product: CASSPEGQVYSNQPQHF.

There are many counts of this clonotype. The CDR3 DNA reads as TGTGCCAGCAGACCCGGACAGGGTGGTCGGTATGGCTACACCTTC. This sequence encodes CASRPGQGGRYGYTF. The chain carries TRBV28 and TRBJ1-2; 8 bases line up with TRBD1. There are 15 residues in the CDR3. The V gene end was trimmed by 6 bases and the J gene end by 5 bases; junction bases not matched to a gene: 11. Germline V gene lookup returns CDR1 MDHEN and CDR2 SYDVKM.

The table lists this clonotype with many counts. V is TRBV6-1 and J is TRBJ2-2; 8 bases are shared with TRBD1. This CDR3 contains 14 residues. After removal of 5 bases from V and 7 bases from J, the junction contained 6 bases not matched to a gene. The germline V gene encodes CDR1 MNHNS and CDR2 SASEGT. CDR3 coding DNA: TGTGCCAGCAGTCCCAGGGGGCATGGCGGGGAGCTGTTTTTT. Amino acids: CASSPRGHGGELFF.